This record covers a single TCR beta chain. V was shortened by 0 bases and J by 12 bases, with 12 bases between the two germline ends. Germline loops: CDR1 SNHLY, CDR2 FYNNEI. The CDR3 has 12 amino acids. Original methodology: For nucleated cells, counts were estimated from reference gene primer amplification. The method was immunoSEQ multiplex PCR; TCRdb's version includes in-frame clones alone and lacks a portion of them. That table supplies the V and J calls and clone size; D and trimming were determined from the DNA. This repertoire shows about 150,000 clones, 70% to 90% found once; its top ten account for under 8.5%. This sample was included in a study of blood T cell repertoires in COVID-19.

The sequenced material came from peripheral blood. The chain carries TRBV2 and TRBJ2-7; tentatively, D is TRBD1 (5 bases). The receptor was isolated from a woman in her sixties or seventies with COVID-19, enrolled during active disease. The CDR3 here is CASSEAGQGLYF. The CDR3 DNA is TGTGCCAGCAGTGAAGCGGGGCAGGGTTTGTACTTC.